Each of the 26 T cell receptor beta chains below was sequenced from the same sample in a study of neurological immune-mediated disorders. One entry per CDR3 protein, called by TCRdb with MiXCR from the 5' RACE reads. The data hold 80,000 to 100,000 distinct CDR3 sequences, with more than 5% observed a single time. Stated time point: longitudinal time-point 2. Source material: PBMCs. The receptor set was obtained from a woman aged 55-70 years with multiple sclerosis.

This clonotype was counted at least ten times. The chain recombines TRBV20-1 with TRBJ1-6, with D maybe TRBD1 (5 bases). Germline values: CDR1 DFQATT, CDR2 SNEGSKA (reference sequence). This CDR3 has 14 amino acids. Trimming took off 3 bases at V and 6 bases at J, with 12 bases between the two ends. As DNA, the CDR3 is TGCAGTGCTAGTCCCAGGGCGGGTAATTCACCCCTCCACTTT. Translation: CSASPRAGNSPLHF.

The gene calls are TRBV5-1 and TRBJ2-1; 7 nucleotides line up with TRBD1. The CDR3 runs to 15 residues. Germline values: CDR1 SGHRS, CDR2 YFSETQ. The ends lost 4 bases at V and 4 bases at J; junction bases unmatched: 8. The CDR3 region is CASSPQDRFYNEQFF. The CDR3 nucleotides read TGCGCCAGCAGCCCTCAGGACAGGTTTTACAATGAGCAGTTCTTC.

This clonotype was detected many times. The chain joins TRBV12-3 or TRBV12-4 to TRBJ1-1; no clear D. Trimming stripped 3 bases from V and 3 bases from J, with 5 bases between. This CDR3 is built from 12 residues. The chain's CDR3 is CASSFYYTEAFF. The DNA for the CDR3 is TGTGCCAGCAGTTTCTATTACACTGAAGCTTTCTTT.

Ten or more counts support this clonotype. The chain links TRBV7-2 to TRBJ2-3; no firm D call. Trimming left V 3 bases short and J 2 bases short, with 12 bases between. Looked up from germline, CDR1 is SGHTA and CDR2 is FQGNSA. The CDR3 runs to 15 residues. The CDR3 sequence: CASSFSAPPTDTQYF. CDR3 coding DNA: TGTGCCAGCAGCTTTTCCGCCCCTCCCACAGATACGCAGTATTTT.

This clonotype was seen repeatedly, ten times or more. This chain joins TRBV7-8 and TRBJ1-4, with TRBD1 identical over 9 bases. Germline V lookup: CDR1 SGHVS, CDR2 FQNEAQ. Trimming removed 3 bases from V and 5 bases from J; junction bases left unmatched: 4. The CDR3 is 15 residues long. This CDR3 is CASSLAGTGNEKLFF. DNA for the CDR3: TGTGCCAGCAGCTTGGCCGGGACAGGGAATGAAAAACTGTTTTTT.

This clonotype was counted ten times or more. The chain employs TRBV5-1 and TRBJ2-2; D is possibly TRBD2 (6 bases). The CDR3 runs 16 residues. Germline assignment: CDR1 SGHRS and CDR2 YFSETQ. V shed 0 bases and J shed 0 bases, with 9 bases lying between them. CDR3 in amino acids: CASSLEGGTNTGELFF. CDR3 sequence (DNA): TGCGCCAGCAGCTTGGAAGGAGGGACGAACACCGGGGAGCTGTTTTTT.

This clonotype was counted many times. J is TRBJ1-3 and V is TRBV6-5; possible D gene TRBD1, 5 bases. The CDR3 has 16 residues. Trimming cost V 0 bases and J 0 bases, with 9 bases left between them. The germline CDR1 and CDR2 sequences are MNHEY and SVGAGI. CDR3: CASSYSRGSSGNTIYF. CDR3 sequence (DNA): TGTGCCAGCAGTTACTCGAGGGGTTCCTCTGGAAACACCATATATTTT.

The rearrangement joins TRBV29-1 to TRBJ2-5; D gene uncertain. Germline loops: CDR1 SQVTM, CDR2 ANQGSEA. V lost 3 bases, J lost 2 bases, and 4 bases lay in between. The CDR3 has 11 residues. CDR3 sequence (DNA): TGCAGCGTTGAGGAACAAGAGACCCAGTACTTC. Residues: CSVEEQETQYF.

The V and J genes are TRBV5-4 and TRBJ2-1; 11 bases fit TRBD1. Trimming removed 4 bases from V and 7 bases from J; junction bases left unmatched: 13. Germline CDR1 SGHNT, CDR2 YYREEE (reference sequence). CDR3 size: 17 residues. The CDR3 bases are TGTGCCAGCAGCCCGCCTGCCGGACAGGGGGCCTGGAATGAGCAGTTCTTC. Translating gives CASSPPAGQGAWNEQFF. The full variable domain, in which reference TRBV5-4 and TRBJ2-1 provide the parts outside the CDR3, is ETGVTQSPTHLIKTRGQQVTLRCSSQSGHNTVSWYQQALGQGPQFIFQYYREEENGRGNFPPRFSGLQFPNYSSELNVNALELDDSALYLCASSPPAGQGAWNEQFFGPGTRLTVL.

This clonotype came up a few times. The V gene is TRBV6-1, the J gene TRBJ2-1; maybe TRBD2 (5 bases). Trimming left V 1 base short and J 2 bases short, with 6 bases between. The V gene's germline CDR1 is MNHNS and CDR2 SASEGT. This CDR3 has 14 residues. The CDR3: CASSEVGAYNEQFF. DNA of the CDR3: TGTGCCAGCAGTGAAGTCGGGGCCTACAATGAGCAGTTCTTC.

This clonotype was observed many times. The chain couples TRBV5-1 to TRBJ2-5; D gene ambiguous. This CDR3 is built from 12 residues. Trimming shortened V by 5 bases and J by 3 bases, and 8 bases separated the two germline ends. Looked up from germline, CDR1 is SGHRS and CDR2 is YFSETQ. As DNA, the CDR3 is TGCGCCAGCAGTCGGACCGAAGAGACCCAGTACTTC. Translated, it gives CASSRTEETQYF.

This clonotype was observed at least ten times. V usage is TRBV20-1 and J usage is TRBJ2-3; 8 positions agree with TRBD1. In germline, CDR1 is DFQATT, CDR2 SNEGSKA (reference sequence). The CDR3 totals 13 residues. CDR3 sequence (DNA): TGCAGCGGGCTTCCAGGGGGCCCAGATACGCAGTATTTT. Amino acid sequence: CSGLPGGPDTQYF.

This clonotype appeared many times. This chain links TRBV7-9 with TRBJ1-2; the D gene is possibly TRBD1 (6 bases). The CDR3 runs 18 residues. Germline V gene sequence: CDR1 SEHNR, CDR2 FQNEAQ (reference sequence). Trimming stripped 1 base from V and 0 bases from J, with 18 bases between. CDR3 sequence reads: CASSLESNRARANYGYTF. CDR3 bases: TGTGCCAGCAGCTTAGAATCAAACAGGGCTAGAGCTAACTATGGCTACACCTTC.

This clonotype was observed at least ten times. The chain uses TRBV20-1 and TRBJ2-7; weak D call: TRBD1 (5 bases). The ends were cut back, 3 bases at V and 7 bases at J, with 16 bases in the middle. Germline-derived CDR1 and CDR2 are DFQATT and SNEGSKA (reference sequence). There are 13 residues in the CDR3. CDR3 DNA: TGCAGTGCTAGCGGCAGGGCTTTGGGGGAGCAGTACTTC. Protein sequence: CSASGRALGEQYF.

This clonotype was seen many times. The rearrangement uses TRBV29-1 and TRBJ1-5, with D perhaps TRBD1 (6 bases). Germline CDR1 is SQVTM and CDR2 is ANQGSEA. Trimming left V 4 bases short and J 3 bases short, with 10 bases between. The CDR3 loop spans 13 amino acids. CDR3 sequence reads: CSVGSGVNQPQHF. CDR3 DNA: TGCAGCGTTGGTTCAGGGGTCAATCAGCCCCAGCATTTT. The whole variable domain, remainder taken from reference TRBV29-1 and TRBJ1-5, is SAVISQKPSRDICQRGTSLTIQCQVDSQVTMMFWYRQQPGQSLTLIATANQGSEATYESGFVIDKFPISRPNLTFSTLTVSNMSPEDSSIYLCSVGSGVNQPQHFGDGTRLSIL.

This clonotype was observed at least ten times. The chain recombines TRBV5-4 with TRBJ2-3; 9 positions agree with TRBD2. CDR3 size: 16 residues. CDR1 is SGHNT, CDR2 YYREEE, per germline (reference sequence). V lost 2 bases, J lost 0 bases, and 4 bases stayed unmatched. The chain's CDR3 is CASSFLAGTSTDTQYF. DNA of the CDR3: TGTGCCAGCAGCTTCCTAGCGGGAACTAGCACAGATACGCAGTATTTT.

This clonotype was detected ten times or more. The J gene is TRBJ1-1, the V gene TRBV6-4; TRBD1 agrees at 7 bases. This CDR3 is 14 amino acids long. Germline V gene sequence: CDR1 MRHNA, CDR2 SNTAGT. Trimming cost V 6 bases and J 1 base; bases outside gene matches: 5. CDR3 in amino acids: CASRADRANTEAFF. The CDR3 nucleotides read TGTGCCAGCAGGGCCGACAGGGCGAACACTGAAGCTTTCTTT.

This clonotype showed up many times. V usage is TRBV5-1 and J usage is TRBJ1-1, with D unresolved. The CDR3 has 13 residues. The ends were cut back, 4 bases at V and 3 bases at J, with 10 bases in the middle. CDR1 and CDR2 from the germline V gene are SGHRS and YFSETQ. This CDR3 reads CASSNNGDTEAFF. In DNA form, the CDR3 reads TGCGCCAGCAGCAACAATGGGGACACTGAAGCTTTCTTT.

This clonotype occurred a few times. This chain uses TRBV30 with TRBJ2-5; the match to TRBD1 covers 9 bases. Trimming removed 0 bases from V and 5 bases from J; junction bases left unmatched: 7. CDR1 GTSNPN and CDR2 SVGIG come from the germline V gene (reference sequence). This CDR3 contains 15 residues. CDR3 coding DNA: TGTGCCTGGAGTGTAGGGACAGGGTGGGAGGAGACCCAGTACTTC. Translation gives CAWSVGTGWEETQYF.

Remarks on this clonotype: One end of the junction is discordant with germline, which a read error may explain. V gene TRBV28 combines with J gene TRBJ2-6, with 7 bases fitting TRBD1. Germline loops: CDR1 MDHEN, CDR2 SYDVKM. The length of the CDR3 is 16 residues. This CDR3 reads CANSGQVFSGTNVLTF. The CDR3, as DNA: TGTGCCAACAGCGGACAGGTTTTCTCTGGGACCAACGTCCTGACTTTC.

This clonotype was recorded many times. The J gene is TRBJ1-1, the V gene TRBV3-1; D remains ambiguous. This CDR3 spans 13 amino acids. Germline values: CDR1 LGHDT, CDR2 YNNKEL (reference sequence). Trimming removed 2 bases from V and 3 bases from J, with 7 bases in between. CDR3 in amino acids: CASSQIGHTEAFF. For the CDR3, the DNA is TGTGCCAGCAGCCAAATCGGCCACACTGAAGCTTTCTTT.

This clonotype was counted many times. V usage is TRBV24-1 and J usage is TRBJ2-1, with D perhaps given as TRBD1 or TRBD2 (5 bases each). Germline values: CDR1 KGHDR, CDR2 SFDVKD. The CDR3 loop spans 15 amino acids. V shed 7 bases and J shed 7 bases, with 19 bases lying between them. CDR3 in DNA: TGTGCCACCAGCGGTATAGACAGCCGACTAAATGAGCAGTTCTTC. This codes for CATSGIDSRLNEQFF.

This clonotype has a count of ten or more. The V call is TRBV7-9, the J call TRBJ1-5, with 8 bases identical to TRBD1. The CDR3 totals 16 residues. V lost 5 bases, J lost 4 bases, and 10 bases stayed unmatched. Germline loops: CDR1 SEHNR, CDR2 FQNEAQ (reference sequence). The CDR3 DNA follows: TGTGCCAGCAGCCCCTTCTCGACAGGGGTGAATCAGCCCCAGCATTTT. Residues: CASSPFSTGVNQPQHF. Full variable domain (rest looked up from reference TRBV7-9 and TRBJ1-5): DTGVSQNPRHKITKRGQNVTFRCDPISEHNRLYWYRQTLGQGPEFLTYFQNEAQLEKSRLLSDRFSAERPKGSFSTLEIQRTEQGDSAMYLCASSPFSTGVNQPQHFGDGTRLSIL.

To note about this clonotype: Lacking the conserved final phenylalanine or tryptophan, this CDR3 likely reflects a read error. This chain links TRBV12-3 or TRBV12-4 with TRBJ2-2, with TRBD2 matching 7 bases. This CDR3 is built from 15 residues. V was clipped by 6 bases and J by 1 base; unmatched bases: 5. Here the CDR3 reads CASRPGGMNTGELFL. CDR3 coding DNA: TGTGCCAGCAGACCCGGGGGGATGAACACCGGGGAGCTGTTTCTT.

This clonotype was seen only a few times. The chain joins TRBV4-1 to TRBJ1-1; D is ambiguous. With 3 bases removed from V and 0 bases from J, the gap between germline ends came to 11 bases. Germline CDR1 is MGHRA and CDR2 is YSYEKL. The CDR3 consists of 15 residues. CDR3 nucleotide sequence: TGCGCCAGCAGCCAGGATTTATCGGTGAACACTGAAGCTTTCTTT. Its translation: CASSQDLSVNTEAFF.

This clonotype was seen repeatedly, ten times or more. The CDR3 DNA reads as TGTGCCAGCAGTTTCCCACAGGGCCACTACGAGCAGTACTTC. Amino acid sequence: CASSFPQGHYEQYF. The V and J genes are TRBV28 and TRBJ2-7, with D possibly matching TRBD1 (6 bases). V lost 3 bases to trimming and J lost 3 bases, with 12 bases between them. The CDR3 is 14 amino acids. The germline V gene has CDR1 MDHEN and CDR2 SYDVKM.